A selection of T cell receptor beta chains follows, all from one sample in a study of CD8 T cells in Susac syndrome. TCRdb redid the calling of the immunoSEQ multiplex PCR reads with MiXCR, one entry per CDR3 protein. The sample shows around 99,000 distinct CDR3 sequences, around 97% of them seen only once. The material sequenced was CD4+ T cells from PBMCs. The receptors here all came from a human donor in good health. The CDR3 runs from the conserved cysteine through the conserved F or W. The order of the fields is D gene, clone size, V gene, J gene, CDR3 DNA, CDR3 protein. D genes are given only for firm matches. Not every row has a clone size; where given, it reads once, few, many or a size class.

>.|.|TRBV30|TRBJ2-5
TGTGCCTGGAGTGGTACGGGACCCAGCCAAGAGACCCAGTACTTC
CAWSGTGPSQETQYF
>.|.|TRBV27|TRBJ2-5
TGTGCCAGCAGTTTCCAGGGGACCACCCAAGAGACCCAGTACTTC
CASSFQGTTQETQYF
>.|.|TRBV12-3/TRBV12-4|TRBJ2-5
TGTGCCAGCAGTTCTTTGAGGGACCCGATTTGGGAGACCCAGTACTTC
CASSSLRDPIWETQYF
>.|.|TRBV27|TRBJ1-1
TGTGCCAGCAGTGCCCAGGGACGAATTAACACTGAAGCTTTCTTT
CASSAQGRINTEAFF
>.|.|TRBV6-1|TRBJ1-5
TGTGCCAGCAGCCCGGGACTAGGGAGCAATCAGCCCCAGCATTTT
CASSPGLGSNQPQHF
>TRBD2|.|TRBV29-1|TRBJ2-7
TGCAGCGCGACTAGCCGAAGCTACGAGCAGTACTTC
CSATSRSYEQYF
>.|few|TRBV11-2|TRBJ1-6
TGTGCCAGCAGCTTAAACAGGCCTGATAATTCACCCCTCCACTTT
CASSLNRPDNSPLHF
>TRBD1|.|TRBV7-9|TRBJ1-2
TGTGCCAGCAGCTTAGCGACTAGGACAGGGGGTAGCTATGGCTACACCTTC
CASSLATRTGGSYGYTF
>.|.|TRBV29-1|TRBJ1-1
TGCAGCGTCGATGCGGGGCCTAACACTGAAGCTTTCTTT
CSVDAGPNTEAFF
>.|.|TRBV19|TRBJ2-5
TGTGCCAGTAGTATGAACGGCAGGGAAGAGACCCAGTACTTC
CASSMNGREETQYF
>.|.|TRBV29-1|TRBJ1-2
TGCAGCGCTGACCGGTACGGTGGCTACACCTTC
CSADRYGGYTF
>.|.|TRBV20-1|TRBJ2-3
TGCAGTGTTCCCGGGCCTAGCCTTAGCACAGATACGCAGTATTTT
CSVPGPSLSTDTQYF
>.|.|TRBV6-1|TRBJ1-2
TGTGCCAGCAGTCCCAATAACGGCTATGGCTACACCTTC
CASSPNNGYGYTF
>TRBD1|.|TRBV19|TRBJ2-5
TGTGCCAGTAGTATGGCACAGGGGATCGAGACCCAGTACTTC
CASSMAQGIETQYF
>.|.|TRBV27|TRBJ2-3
TGTGCCAGCAGTTTGGACCGTAGCACAGATACGCAGTATTTT
CASSLDRSTDTQYF
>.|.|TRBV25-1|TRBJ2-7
TGTGCCAGCAGTGTTGGCTCCTACGAGCAGTACTTC
CASSVGSYEQYF
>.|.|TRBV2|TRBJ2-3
TGTGCCAGAGGCCTGTTAGGTGCGGGAGATACGCAGTATTTT
CARGLLGAGDTQYF
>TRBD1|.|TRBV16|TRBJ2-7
TGTGCCAGCAGCCAATGGACAGGGGTTGGCGAGCAGTACTTC
CASSQWTGVGEQYF